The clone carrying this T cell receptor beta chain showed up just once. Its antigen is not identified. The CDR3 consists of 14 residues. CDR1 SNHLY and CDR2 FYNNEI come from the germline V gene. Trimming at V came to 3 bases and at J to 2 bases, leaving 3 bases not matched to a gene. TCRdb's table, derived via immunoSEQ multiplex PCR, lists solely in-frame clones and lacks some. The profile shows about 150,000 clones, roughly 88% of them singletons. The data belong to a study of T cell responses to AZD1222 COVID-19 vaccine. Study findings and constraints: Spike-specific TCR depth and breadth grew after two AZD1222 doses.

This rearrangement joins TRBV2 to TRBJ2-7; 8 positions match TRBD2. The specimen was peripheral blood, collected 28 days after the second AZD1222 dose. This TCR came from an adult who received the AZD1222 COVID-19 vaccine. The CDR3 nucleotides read TGTGCCAGCAGTGAGCGGGAGGTTACCTACGAGCAGTACTTC. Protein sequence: CASSEREVTYEQYF.